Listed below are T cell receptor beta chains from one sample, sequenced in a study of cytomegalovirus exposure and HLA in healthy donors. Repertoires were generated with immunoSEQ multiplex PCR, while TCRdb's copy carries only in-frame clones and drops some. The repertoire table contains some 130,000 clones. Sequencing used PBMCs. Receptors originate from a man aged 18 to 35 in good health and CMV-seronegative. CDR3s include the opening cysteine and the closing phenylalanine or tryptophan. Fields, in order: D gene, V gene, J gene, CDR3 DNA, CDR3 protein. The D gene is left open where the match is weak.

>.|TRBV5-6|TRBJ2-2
TGTGCCAGCAGCTTGGGTAGTACAGGGTCGTCTTCCGGGGAGCTGTTTTTT
CASSLGSTGSSSGELFF
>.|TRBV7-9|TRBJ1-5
TGTGCCAGCAGCCTCCCCAATCAGCCCCAGCATTTT
CASSLPNQPQHF
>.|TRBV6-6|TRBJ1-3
TGTGCCAGCAGCGGGCAGGGGACAATTAGTGGAAACACCATATATTTT
CASSGQGTISGNTIYF
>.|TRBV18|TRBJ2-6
TGTGCCAGCTCACCACAACTAGGAGGGACTGGGGCCAACGTCCTGACTTTC
CASSPQLGGTGANVLTF
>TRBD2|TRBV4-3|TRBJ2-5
TGCGCCAGCAGCCAGCGGGGGGGAGAGACCCAGTACTTC
CASSQRGGETQYF
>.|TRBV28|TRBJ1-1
TGTGCCAGCAGCTCAGCGGCTGAAGCTTTCTTT
CASSSAAEAFF
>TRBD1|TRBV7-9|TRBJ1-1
TGTGCCAGCAGCTCCGGGACAGTGAACACTGAAGCTTTCTTT
CASSSGTVNTEAFF
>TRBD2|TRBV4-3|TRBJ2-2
TGCGCCAGCAGCCAAGGGCGGGGGTACTCCGGGGAGCTGTTTTTT
CASSQGRGYSGELFF
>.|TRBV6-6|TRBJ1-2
TGTGCCAGCAGTTCCGACACCTATGGCTACACCTTC
CASSSDTYGYTF
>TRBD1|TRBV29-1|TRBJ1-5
TGCAGCGTTGCACAGGGGGCTGGGCAGCCCCAGCATTTT
CSVAQGAGQPQHF
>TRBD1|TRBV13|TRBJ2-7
TGTGCCAGCAGCTTCGAGAGGGGGCAGGGGCGCTACGAGCAGTACTTC
CASSFERGQGRYEQYF
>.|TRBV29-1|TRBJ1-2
TGCAGCGTTGAAAACAGGGTCTATGGCTACACCTTC
CSVENRVYGYTF
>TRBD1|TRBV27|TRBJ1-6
TGTGCCAGCAGTTCAAGGGACAGGGGGCTTTCACCCCTCCACTTT
CASSSRDRGLSPLHF